This is a list of T cell receptor beta chains from one sample in a study of post-analysis software for immune sequencing data. TCRdb fed the PCR reads into MiXCR, producing one record per CDR3 protein. The table has approximately 630,000 distinct CDR3 sequences, around 60% seen once. The sequencing sample was made of blood. These receptors all stem from a girl aged 2 to 9 with multiple sclerosis. CDR3s include the opening cysteine and the closing phenylalanine or tryptophan. D genes are given only for firm matches. The size of a clone is reported for some rows only, either as once, few or many, or as a class for expanded clones.

abundance	j_gene	d_gene	len	v_gene	CDR3nt	CDR3aa
-	TRBJ2-5	-	16	TRBV12-3/TRBV12-4	TGTGCCGGCAGTTTACTGGGGAGGCTAGCGAAAGAGACCCAGTACTTC	CAGSLLGRLAKETQYF
-	TRBJ2-7	TRBD1	14	TRBV2	TGTGCCAGCGCTCCGGGACAGGGGGGCTACGAGCAGTACTTC	CASAPGQGGYEQYF
-	TRBJ1-2	-	15	TRBV29-1	TGCAGCGTTGAAGATCGAACGCGGCAGCCCTATGGCTACACCTTC	CSVEDRTRQPYGYTF
-	TRBJ2-7	TRBD2	15	TRBV4-1	TGCGCCAGCAGCCCGATCGGGGGGGAGACCTACGAGCAGTACTTC	CASSPIGGETYEQYF
few	TRBJ2-7	-	12	TRBV29-1	TGCAGCGTTGAGGACGGCTCCTACGAGCAGTACTTC	CSVEDGSYEQYF
-	TRBJ2-3	TRBD2	15	TRBV5-1	TGCGCCAGCACGCTAGCGGATCTTAGCACAGATACGCAGTATTTT	CASTLADLSTDTQYF
-	TRBJ1-4	-	16	TRBV18	TGTGCCAGCTCACCATACGACGCTGCAACTAATGAAAAACTGTTTTTT	CASSPYDAATNEKLFF
-	TRBJ2-3	-	16	TRBV27	TGTGCCAGCAGTTTGGATTGGTGGGATCCCACAGATACGCAGTATTTT	CASSLDWWDPTDTQYF
few	TRBJ2-1	TRBD1	17	TRBV4-3	TGCGCCAGCAGCACACCCCGGTCGACAGGGCTGGTAAATGAGCAGTTCTTC	CASSTPRSTGLVNEQFF
-	TRBJ1-2	TRBD1	14	TRBV7-3	TGTGCCAACAGCAACGACGGACAGGGTAACGGCTACACCTTC	CANSNDGQGNGYTF
-	TRBJ2-3	-	15	TRBV5-5	TGTGCCAGCAGCACTACGGCCCAAAGCACAGATACGCAGTATTTT	CASSTTAQSTDTQYF
-	TRBJ1-1	-	16	TRBV28	TGTGCCAGCAGTCGACTCACCAGGGAAATACACACTGAAGCTTTCTTT	CASSRLTREIHTEAFF
-	TRBJ2-1	TRBD1	14	TRBV10-3	TGTGCCATCGGGTCGTCGACAGGGGACCTTGAGCAGTTCTTC	CAIGSSTGDLEQFF
-	TRBJ2-6	-	17	TRBV20-1	TGCAGTGCTAGAATTCCGGGACATCGCTCTGGGGCCAACGTCCTGACTTTC	CSARIPGHRSGANVLTF
once	TRBJ2-3	TRBD2	16	TRBV5-1	TGCGCCAGCGGGGACAGCTTAGCGGGAGATAGAGATACGCAGTATTTT	CASGDSLAGDRDTQYF
-	TRBJ2-7	-	13	TRBV20-1	TGCAGTGCTAGTTACGAGAGCTCCTACGAGCAGTACTTC	CSASYESSYEQYF
-	TRBJ2-1	TRBD2	16	TRBV20-1	TGCAGTGCCAAGAATGCGGCGGGAGAATCTTCCAATGAGCAGTTCTTC	CSAKNAAGESSNEQFF
-	TRBJ2-3	-	18	TRBV7-3	TGTGCCAGCAGCCCCAAGGGTATACAGGGATTTAGCACAGATACGCAGTATTTT	CASSPKGIQGFSTDTQYF
-	TRBJ2-7	-	12	TRBV12-3/TRBV12-4	TGTGCCAGCAGCCGGGCAGACTACGAGCAGTACTTC	CASSRADYEQYF
few	TRBJ1-2	-	17	TRBV15	TGTGCCACCAGCAGGGGATCCGACTGGAAGACTAACTATGGCTACACCTTC	CATSRGSDWKTNYGYTF
-	TRBJ2-2	-	15	TRBV7-3	TGTGCCAGCAGCTTAAGGGGGGGCGCCGCCGGGGAGCTGTTTTTT	CASSLRGGAAGELFF
-	TRBJ2-7	-	13	TRBV20-1	TGCAGTGCTAGACTGGGGTTGGCCTACGAGCAGTACTTC	CSARLGLAYEQYF
-	TRBJ2-3	TRBD2	17	TRBV4-2	TGTGCCAGCAGCCAAACCGATAGCGGGCTGAGCACAGATACGCAGTATTTT	CASSQTDSGLSTDTQYF
-	TRBJ2-1	TRBD1	12	TRBV29-1	TGCAGCGTTGAAGCCACAGGGGCGGGGCAGTTCTTC	CSVEATGAGQFF
-	TRBJ2-5	TRBD1	13	TRBV29-1	TGCGGCGTTAGACAGGGCCCCTTGGAGACCCAGTACTTC	CGVRQGPLETQYF
-	TRBJ1-4	-	14	TRBV5-1	TGCGCCAGCTCCTCGGTTGCAACTAATGAAAAACTGTTTTTT	CASSSVATNEKLFF